This T cell receptor (beta chain) is from a study of shared clonotypes between healthy human individuals. Study background: Each donor's CD4 naive and CD4 memory cells filled three plates apiece, CD8 naive two, and CD8 memory one.

Worth noting for this clone: The target antigen is unknown. The sample carries other DNA sequences with the same CDR3.

Only in-frame clones appear in the TCRdb table, and some are missing; sequencing was by immunoSEQ multiplex PCR. Among 950,000 to 1,100,000 clones listed, approximately 68% were seen once. The CDR3 has 11 residues. The ends were cut back, 4 bases at V and 7 bases at J, with 7 bases in the middle. The V gene's germline CDR1 is SNHLY and CDR2 FYNNEI. Adult Caucasians living in Nashville, Tennessee made up all of the donors. Study-level results: Non-shared clonotypes showed lower generation probabilities than clonotypes common to all four donors.

This sequence originates from a young man in good health. This chain connects TRBV2 to TRBJ1-1; D might be TRBD1 (5 bases). What was sequenced was memory CD4+ T cells sorted from blood. Subset reported: CD45RA-negative fraction. This CDR3 reads CASSGQIEAFF. DNA of the CDR3: TGTGCCAGCAGTGGACAGATTGAAGCTTTCTTT.